One sample yielded the 23 T cell receptor beta chains listed below, sequenced in a study of T cell responses to AZD1222 COVID-19 vaccine. TCRdb keeps only in-frame clones here, not all; method: immunoSEQ multiplex PCR. The repertoire has over 85,000 clones, roughly 90% of them found once; the top ten carry under 8.5%. The starting material was peripheral blood, obtained on day 0 of AZD1222 vaccination. The receptors were gathered from an adult in good health.

The CDR3 DNA reads as TGTGCCAGCAGAAGATATGAAAAACTGTTTTTT. This encodes CASRRYEKLFF. This chain uses TRBV25-1 with TRBJ1-4; D gene uncertain. CDR3 length: 11 amino acids. V was trimmed by 6 bases and J by 6 bases, leaving 5 bases between them. CDR1 MGHDK and CDR2 SYGVNS come from the germline V gene.

Note on this clone: A read error may produce the germline difference seen at one junction end. This sequence joins TRBV9 and TRBJ2-1; the D gene could be TRBD1 or TRBD2 (6 bases each). CDR3 size: 11 residues. Per the germline V gene, CDR1 is SGDLS and CDR2 is YYNGEE. In nucleotides, the CDR3 is TGCGAAGGGGGGTCCTACAATGAGCAGTTCTTC. Translation gives CEGGSYNEQFF.

This chain connects TRBV7-2 to TRBJ2-1, with unresolved D. CDR3 length equals 15 residues. The germline gives CDR1 SGHTA, CDR2 FQGNSA. Trimming cost V 5 bases and J 3 bases, with 14 bases left between them. CDR3 in amino acids: CASSRRVTNYNEQFF. Here the CDR3 DNA reads TGTGCCAGCAGCCGTCGGGTTACCAACTACAATGAGCAGTTCTTC.

The CDR3 region has the DNA TGTGCCAGCAGCCCCGGGTCTGGGGCTGAAAAACTGTTTTTT. It specifies CASSPGSGAEKLFF. The chain is built from TRBV25-1 and TRBJ1-4; tentatively, D is TRBD1 (5 bases). CDR1 is MGHDK and CDR2 is SYGVNS in the germline V gene. Trimming shortened V by 6 bases and J by 7 bases, and 15 bases separated the two germline ends. The CDR3 has 14 residues.

V gene TRBV6-6 combines with J gene TRBJ1-5; D remains ambiguous. V dropped 4 bases and J dropped 1 base, with 11 bases sitting between them. The CDR3 consists of 15 residues. The germline gives CDR1 MNHNY, CDR2 SVGAGI (reference sequence). The CDR3 loop reads CASSLPETSNQPQHF. The CDR3 bases are TGTGCCAGCAGTTTGCCCGAAACGAGCAATCAGCCCCAGCATTTT.

The gene calls are TRBV18 and TRBJ2-7; tentatively, D is TRBD2 (6 bases). This CDR3 comprises 14 residues. The V and J ends lost 6 bases and 5 bases respectively, with 17 bases between them. CDR1 and CDR2 from the germline V gene are KGHSH and LQKENI. The CDR3 sequence is CASSLAKGGDEQYF. For the CDR3, the DNA is TGTGCCAGCTCTCTCGCAAAGGGAGGCGACGAGCAGTACTTC.

This clone was counted a single time. The CDR3 protein is CASSLEPPRDTQYF. The CDR3 region has the DNA TGCGCCAGCAGCTTGGAGCCCCCTAGAGATACGCAGTATTTT. J is TRBJ2-3 and V is TRBV5-1, with D uncertain. Trimming took 0 bases from V and 5 from J, leaving 10 bases between them. Germline-derived CDR1 and CDR2 are SGHRS and YFSETQ. This CDR3 region has 14 residues.

The rearrangement links TRBV27 to TRBJ1-1; possible D gene TRBD1, 5 bases. Germline loops: CDR1 MNHEY, CDR2 SMNVEV (reference sequence). The V end lost 7 bases, the J end lost 11 bases, and 14 bases lay between the germline ends. The CDR3 has 11 amino acids. CDR3 nucleotides: TGTGCCAGCATTGGGCTTGGGGACGCTTTCTTT. Translating it yields CASIGLGDAFF.

The chain carries TRBV10-3 and TRBJ1-2; 9 bases map to TRBD1. The CDR3 has 14 residues. Trimming cost V 6 bases and J 4 bases; bases outside gene matches: 6. Germline CDR1 and CDR2: ENHRY and SYGVKD. This chain's CDR3 is CAISPGQGGYGYTF. CDR3 DNA sequence: TGTGCCATCAGCCCGGGACAGGGTGGCTATGGCTACACCTTC.

J is TRBJ1-2 and V is TRBV5-1, with D possibly matching TRBD1 (6 bases). There are 14 residues in the CDR3. CDR1 and CDR2 from the germline V gene are SGHRS and YFSETQ. V lost 4 bases and J 3 bases, leaving 13 bases between the germline ends. CDR3 DNA: TGCGCCAGCAGCGAAGGACAGAGCTACTATGGCTACACCTTC. Its protein product is CASSEGQSYYGYTF.

The rearrangement uses TRBV2 and TRBJ1-3; no clear D. Trimming cost V 3 bases and J 0 bases, with 12 bases left between them. Germline-derived CDR1 and CDR2 are SNHLY and FYNNEI. The CDR3 loop spans 16 amino acids. CDR3 sequence reads: CASSDVEWASGNTIYF. The CDR3 nucleotides read TGTGCCAGCAGTGACGTTGAGTGGGCCTCTGGAAACACCATATATTTT.

The J gene is TRBJ2-7, the V gene TRBV29-1, with TRBD2 matching 8 bases. The CDR3 length is 12 residues. V gave up 5 bases and J gave up 5 bases; unmatched junction bases: 5. From germline, CDR1 is SQVTM and CDR2 ANQGSEA. The CDR3 DNA reads TGCAGCGTTATGATTAGCGGGAACGAGCAGTACTTC. It translates to CSVMISGNEQYF.

The genes are TRBV5-1 and TRBJ1-4; D may be TRBD1 (5 bases). V lost 2 bases to trimming and J lost 1 base, with 12 bases between them. The CDR3 length is 16 residues. CDR1 SGHRS and CDR2 YFSETQ come from the germline V gene. The CDR3 DNA reads as TGCGCCAGCAGCTTAAGGCAGGGAGGAACTAATGAAAAACTGTTTTTT. It specifies CASSLRQGGTNEKLFF.

The table lists this clone with a few counts. The chain has TRBV10-3 and TRBJ2-3; TRBD2 matches 7 bases. Losses at the gene ends were 5 bases for V and 3 bases for J; bases not matched to a gene: 2. Germline V lookup: CDR1 ENHRY, CDR2 SYGVKD. The CDR3 has 13 residues. CDR3 bases: TGTGCCATCAGTACAGCGGGAACAGATACGCAGTATTTT. This gives the protein CAISTAGTDTQYF.

The CDR3 DNA follows: TGTGCCACCAGTGATCCTACGGGACAAGCCTTCTATGGCTACACCTTC. Translated: CATSDPTGQAFYGYTF. This chain links TRBV24-1 with TRBJ1-2, with D perhaps TRBD1 (6 bases). This CDR3 is built from 16 residues. Trimming took 3 bases from V and 4 from J, leaving 17 bases between them. Germline values: CDR1 KGHDR, CDR2 SFDVKD.

The chain uses TRBV4-3 and TRBJ1-6; D perhaps matches TRBD1 (5 bases). Germline CDR1 is LGHNA and CDR2 is YSLEER. Trimming stripped 0 bases from V and 7 bases from J, with 10 bases between. This CDR3 is 15 amino acids long. The CDR3 loop reads CASSQDLTENSPLHF. As DNA, the CDR3 is TGCGCCAGCAGCCAAGATCTGACAGAAAATTCACCCCTCCACTTT.

This chain links TRBV9 with TRBJ1-1; D not resolved. The V end was cut by 0 bases, the J end by 5 bases, with 8 bases between. CDR3 length: 13 amino acids. Germline V gene sequence: CDR1 SGDLS, CDR2 YYNGEE. CDR3: CASSVGKLTEAFF. DNA for the CDR3: TGTGCCAGCAGCGTAGGCAAGCTAACTGAAGCTTTCTTT.

This sequence joins TRBV7-9 and TRBJ2-7, with D perhaps given as TRBD1 or TRBD2 (5 bases each). V was pared by 5 bases and J by 6 bases, with 20 bases between. Germline CDR1 and CDR2: SEHNR and FQNEAQ (reference sequence). This CDR3 contains 15 residues. In DNA form, the CDR3 reads TGTGCCAGCAGCCCTCCCGGGGCACGGTCGCGCGAGCAGTACTTC. It yields the protein CASSPPGARSREQYF. Full variable domain (outside the CDR3, taken from reference TRBV7-9 and TRBJ2-7): DTGVSQNPRHKITKRGQNVTFRCDPISEHNRLYWYRQTLGQGPEFLTYFQNEAQLEKSRLLSDRFSAERPKGSFSTLEIQRTEQGDSAMYLCASSPPGARSREQYFGPGTRLTVT.

The count of this clone is one. The J gene is TRBJ1-2, the V gene TRBV28; TRBD1 aligns across 8 bases. Germline CDR1 is MDHEN and CDR2 is SYDVKM. This CDR3 has 15 residues. The trim removed 6 bases at V and 4 bases at J, leaving 10 bases unmatched. CDR3 bases: TGTGCCAGCAGGACCCCGCAGGGGACAGGCTATGGCTACACCTTC. This codes for CASRTPQGTGYGYTF.

This clone was counted once. The chain is built from TRBV7-7 and TRBJ2-5; TRBD1 is a possible D gene (6 bases). The CDR3 loop spans 15 amino acids. Trimming removed 1 base at V and 2 bases at J, with 11 bases between. Germline loops: CDR1 SSHAT, CDR2 FNYEAQ (reference sequence). The CDR3 loop is CASSLGAGTQETQYF. The CDR3 nucleotides are TGTGCCAGCAGCTTAGGGGCCGGGACACAAGAGACCCAGTACTTC.

This chain links TRBV25-1 with TRBJ2-1; D uncertain. This CDR3 contains 12 residues. V lost 6 bases to trimming and J lost 6 bases, with 9 bases between them. Germline CDR1 is MGHDK and CDR2 is SYGVNS. The CDR3 is CASRGRGNEQFF. CDR3 nucleotide sequence: TGTGCCAGCAGGGGCCGAGGCAATGAGCAGTTCTTC.

The chain carries TRBV5-8 and TRBJ1-3; D not certain. Deletions cut 5 bases from V and 0 bases from J, with 15 bases between. The CDR3 extends over 16 amino acids. CDR1 SGHTS and CDR2 YDEGEE come from the germline V gene. CDR3 sequence reads: CASSRLGVSSGNTIYF. The CDR3 coding sequence is TGTGCCAGCAGTCGCCTCGGGGTCTCCTCTGGAAACACCATATATTTT.

V and J are TRBV5-1 and TRBJ1-2; 12 bases are a match to TRBD1. CDR3 size: 17 residues. Looked up from germline, CDR1 is SGHRS and CDR2 is YFSETQ. Trimming at V came to 0 bases and at J to 8 bases, leaving 11 bases not matched to a gene. The CDR3 sequence: CASSLAPGTGGAKGYTF. CDR3 nucleotides: TGCGCCAGCAGCTTGGCTCCCGGGACAGGGGGCGCGAAGGGCTACACCTTC.